This T cell receptor (beta chain) was obtained from a study of blood T cell repertoires in COVID-19. This CDR3 comprises 16 residues. V lost 1 base to trimming and J lost 2 bases; unmatched junction nucleotides: 7. Germline V gives CDR1 SGHTA, CDR2 FQGNSA. Authors' processing steps: Amplification from reference gene primers served as the basis for estimated nucleated cell counts. Assay: immunoSEQ multiplex PCR; the TCRdb copy retains only in-frame clones and omits some. The DNA gave D and trimming, while V, J and clone size come from that table. Of fewer than 45,000 clones listed, around 87% are singletons.

Material: peripheral blood. The chain employs TRBV7-2 and TRBJ2-7; 8 nucleotides align to TRBD1. The clonotype comes from a man aged 55 to 70 with active or convalescent COVID-19. In DNA form, the CDR3 reads TGTGCCAGCAGCTTAGGGACAGGGAAGGGGGCCTACGAGCAGTACTTC. Amino acids: CASSLGTGKGAYEQYF.